The 20 T cell receptor beta chains presented below share a single source sample, sequenced in a study of cytomegalovirus exposure and HLA in healthy donors. A multiplex PCR was run with 60 Vbeta primers and 13 Jbeta primers. Profiled with immunoSEQ multiplex PCR; TCRdb holds only in-frame clones, not every one. This table has around 180,000 clones, roughly four fifths appearing once. Material: PBMCs. Receptors were obtained from a woman in her fifties or sixties in good health and CMV-seronegative.

The rearrangement links TRBV25-1 to TRBJ2-5; no firm D call. Deletions cut 4 bases from V and 5 bases from J, with 11 bases between. The CDR3 consists of 13 residues. CDR1 is MGHDK and CDR2 is SYGVNS in the germline V gene. The CDR3 DNA reads as TGTGCCAGCAGTGGAACCGGCAGGGAGACCCAGTACTTC. It encodes CASSGTGRETQYF.

This sequence joins TRBV10-2 and TRBJ2-1; the D gene is possibly TRBD1 (5 bases). V was cut by 6 bases and J by 0 bases, with 6 bases left in between. This CDR3 region has 13 residues. CDR1 and CDR2 from the germline V gene are WSHSY and SAAADI. DNA for the CDR3: TGCGCCAGCAGACAGGACTCCTACAATGAGCAGTTCTTC. This sequence encodes CASRQDSYNEQFF.

This chain joins TRBV28 and TRBJ1-5; no reliable D call. V was shortened by 9 bases and J by 2 bases, with 8 bases between the two germline ends. In germline, CDR1 is MDHEN, CDR2 SYDVKM. The CDR3 is made up of 12 amino acids. The CDR3 reads CASRTGNQPQHF. The CDR3 nucleotides are TGTGCCAGTCGCACGGGCAATCAGCCCCAGCATTTT.

Only a few counts were recorded for this clone. The chain is built from TRBV11-2 and TRBJ2-1, with 8 bases identical to TRBD2. The V gene end was trimmed by 4 bases and the J gene end by 6 bases; junction bases not matched to a gene: 5. Germline CDR1 is SGHAT and CDR2 is FQNNGV. The CDR3 extends over 14 amino acids. The DNA of the CDR3 is TGTGCCAGCAGCTCCAGACTAGCGTTCAATGAGCAGTTCTTC. It translates to CASSSRLAFNEQFF.

The chain couples TRBV6-5 to TRBJ2-5; TRBD1 might be the D (5 bases). CDR1 and CDR2 from the germline V gene are MNHEY and SVGAGI. The V gene lost 0 bases and the J gene lost 9 bases, with 8 bases spanning the gap. The CDR3 length is 12 residues. CDR3 in amino acids: CASSYSTVAQYF. The CDR3 region has the DNA TGTGCCAGCAGTTACTCGACAGTTGCCCAGTACTTC.

This clone was counted between two and nine times. The chain carries TRBV28 and TRBJ2-3, with a possible D match to TRBD2 (5 bases). The V end was cut by 6 bases, the J end by 4 bases, with 14 bases between. From germline, CDR1 is MDHEN and CDR2 SYDVKM. The CDR3 is made up of 14 amino acids. In DNA, the CDR3 is TGTGCCAGCAGGAATGCGGGTCGGGCAGATACGCAGTATTTT. Its protein product is CASRNAGRADTQYF.

V gene TRBV27 combines with J gene TRBJ2-3; 7 nucleotides match TRBD2. J was trimmed by 2 bases and V by 0 bases; bases with no gene match: 11. The CDR3 length is 18 residues. The V gene's germline CDR1 is MNHEY and CDR2 SMNVEV (reference sequence). CDR3 in DNA: TGTGCCAGCAGTTTATCCTTTTTCTCGGGGAGGGACACAGATACGCAGTATTTT. It is translated as CASSLSFFSGRDTDTQYF.

The rearrangement links TRBV5-1 to TRBJ2-1; 7 bases fit TRBD2. Germline values: CDR1 SGHRS, CDR2 YFSETQ. Trimming removed 8 bases from V and 4 bases from J; junction bases left unmatched: 12. The CDR3 extends over 15 amino acids. In nucleotides, the CDR3 is TGCGCCAGTTTTGTAGCGGGCTTTGGGTACAATGAGCAGTTCTTC. Translated, it gives CASFVAGFGYNEQFF.

The chain uses TRBV18 and TRBJ1-6; 8 bases agree with TRBD1. Germline CDR1 and CDR2: KGHSH and LQKENI. CDR3 length: 14 residues. V lost 3 bases and J lost 8; bases outside the gene matches: 3. CDR3 coding DNA: TGTGCCAGCTCACCCACGGACAGGGATTCACCCCTCCACTTT. This codes for CASSPTDRDSPLHF.

This chain uses TRBV5-1 with TRBJ2-1, with 13 bases lining up with TRBD2. CDR1 is SGHRS and CDR2 is YFSETQ in the germline V gene. The CDR3 spans 17 residues. V was clipped by 3 bases and J by 4 bases; unmatched bases: 7. The CDR3 region has the DNA TGCGCCAGCAGCTATGGACTAGCGGGAGCCCAATACAATGAGCAGTTCTTC. Protein product: CASSYGLAGAQYNEQFF.

The chain has TRBV18 and TRBJ2-5, with TRBD1 as a possible D gene (5 bases). Germline V CDR1 and CDR2: KGHSH, LQKENI. The germline V and J ends were trimmed by 2 bases and 2 bases, with 12 bases remaining between them. The CDR3 sequence is 15 residues long. CDR3 DNA: TGTGCCAGCTCACCAAGACAGCCCATGCAAGAGACCCAGTACTTC. The encoded protein is CASSPRQPMQETQYF.

The gene calls are TRBV13 and TRBJ2-5, with a possible D match to TRBD2 (5 bases). Germline loops: CDR1 PRHDT, CDR2 FYEKMQ (reference sequence). The CDR3 has 17 amino acids. V lost 6 bases and J 5 bases, leaving 25 bases between the germline ends. CDR3 residues: CASSFRIGVGVVETQYF. CDR3 coding DNA: TGTGCCAGCAGTTTCCGAATCGGGGTCGGGGTTGTGGAGACCCAGTACTTC.

This rearrangement joins TRBV6-1 to TRBJ2-7; 10 bases are a match to TRBD1. Trimming removed 3 bases from V and 1 base from J; junction bases left unmatched: 9. CDR1 is MNHNS, CDR2 SASEGT, per germline. This CDR3 is 17 amino acids long. The CDR3 DNA reads as TGTGCCAGCAGTGACTTGACAGGGGGCGATTCGTCCTACGAGCAGTACTTC. Residues: CASSDLTGGDSSYEQYF.

The CDR3 sequence is CASRGAPLGNQPQHF. The CDR3 nucleotides are TGTGCCAGCAGAGGGGCGCCGTTAGGCAATCAGCCCCAGCATTTT. The V and J genes are TRBV28 and TRBJ1-5; TRBD1 might be the D (5 bases). CDR1 and CDR2 (germline): MDHEN, SYDVKM. The CDR3 runs 15 residues. Trimming removed 6 bases from V and 2 bases from J, with 14 bases in between.

The V gene is TRBV18, the J gene TRBJ1-3; the match to TRBD1 covers 9 bases. The CDR3 loop spans 17 amino acids. Germline values: CDR1 KGHSH, CDR2 LQKENI. V gave up 4 bases and J gave up 0 bases; unmatched junction bases: 7. For the CDR3, the DNA is TGTGCCAGCTCACTCGCACCGGGACAGGGCTCTGGAAACACCATATATTTT. Amino acid sequence: CASSLAPGQGSGNTIYF.

This clone was observed a handful of times. This sequence joins TRBV2 and TRBJ2-7, with TRBD2 matching 11 bases. The length of the CDR3 is 15 residues. With V trimmed by 6 bases and J by 5 bases, 9 bases remained unmatched. In germline, CDR1 is SNHLY, CDR2 FYNNEI. CDR3 DNA: TGTGCCAGCAGAGCCCCTAGCGGGAGGACTCACGAGCAGTACTTC. Translation gives CASRAPSGRTHEQYF.

Here the CDR3 reads CASSQGGGSSYEQYF. Written as DNA, the CDR3 is TGTGCCAGCAGCCAAGGGGGGGGGTCTTCCTACGAGCAGTACTTC. The V and J genes are TRBV4-2 and TRBJ2-7; TRBD2 matches 7 bases. This CDR3 is built from 15 residues. V trimming: 1 base; J trimming: 1 base; junction bases outside the gene matches: 4. The germline CDR1 and CDR2 sequences are LGHNA and YNFKEQ.

The chain is built from TRBV7-2 and TRBJ2-3; 8 bases match TRBD1. The CDR3 runs to 14 residues. V was pared by 5 bases and J by 5 bases, with 6 bases of the junction left unmatched. Germline CDR1 SGHTA, CDR2 FQGNSA. The CDR3, as DNA: TGTGCCAGCAGCGCACCCGACAGGGGAGATACGCAGTATTTT. Encoded protein: CASSAPDRGDTQYF.

The chain links TRBV19 to TRBJ2-3; a weak D match, TRBD2 (6 bases). The CDR3 has 14 amino acids. The V end was cut by 9 bases, the J end by 0 bases, with 13 bases between. Germline loops: CDR1 LNHDA, CDR2 SQIVND (reference sequence). The CDR3 here is CASTRDFSTDTQYF. The CDR3 region has the DNA TGTGCCAGCACCCGGGACTTCAGCACAGATACGCAGTATTTT.

The chain links TRBV7-9 to TRBJ2-3; maybe TRBD1 (5 bases). The CDR3 sequence is 13 residues long. Between the trimmed V and J ends, which lost 6 bases and 4 bases, there was a span of 11 bases. Germline CDR1 and CDR2: SEHNR and FQNEAQ (reference sequence). CDR3 bases: TGTGCCAGCAGGGACATAGGGGCAGATACGCAGTATTTT. Translating gives CASRDIGADTQYF.